Reported below is one TCR beta chain. This entry belongs to a study of control samples from healthy donors and cancer patients. Only in-frame clones appear in the TCRdb table, and some are missing; sequencing was by immunoSEQ multiplex PCR. This table has around 51,000 clones, approximately 91% appearing once. The CDR3 is 12 amino acids. V was pared by 4 bases and J by 5 bases, with 12 bases between. Germline assignment: CDR1 GTSNPN and CDR2 SVGIG (reference sequence). Sequenced: PBMCs. This chain links TRBV30 with TRBJ2-7, with D maybe TRBD1 (5 bases). The sequence came from a man aged 50 or older with head and neck cancer. The CDR3 sequence is CAWNHRFNEQYF. The DNA of the CDR3 is TGTGCCTGGAATCACAGGTTCAACGAGCAGTACTTC. The full variable domain, rest sourced from reference TRBV30 and TRBJ2-7, is SQTIHQWPATLVQPVGSPLSLECTVEGTSNPNLYWYRQAAGRGLQLLFYSVGIGQISSEVPQNLSASRPQDRQFILSSKKLLLSDSGFYLCAWNHRFNEQYFGPGTRLTVT.